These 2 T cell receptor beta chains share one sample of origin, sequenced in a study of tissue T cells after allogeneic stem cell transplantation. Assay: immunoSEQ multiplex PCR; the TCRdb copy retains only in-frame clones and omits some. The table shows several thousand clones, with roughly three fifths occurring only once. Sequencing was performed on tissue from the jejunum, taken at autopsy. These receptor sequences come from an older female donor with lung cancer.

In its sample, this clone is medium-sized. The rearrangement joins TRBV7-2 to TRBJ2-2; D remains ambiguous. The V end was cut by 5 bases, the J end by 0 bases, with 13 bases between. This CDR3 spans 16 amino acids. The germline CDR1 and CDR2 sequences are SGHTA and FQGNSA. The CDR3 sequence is CASSLGRIANTGELFF. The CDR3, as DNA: TGTGCCAGCAGCCTCGGACGGATTGCGAACACCGGGGAGCTGTTTTTT.

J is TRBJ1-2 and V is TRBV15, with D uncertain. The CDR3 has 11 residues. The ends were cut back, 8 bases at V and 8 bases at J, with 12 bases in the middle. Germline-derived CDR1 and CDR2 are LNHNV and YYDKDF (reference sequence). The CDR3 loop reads CATSMGLGYTF. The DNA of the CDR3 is TGTGCCACCTCCATGGGTCTCGGCTACACCTTC.